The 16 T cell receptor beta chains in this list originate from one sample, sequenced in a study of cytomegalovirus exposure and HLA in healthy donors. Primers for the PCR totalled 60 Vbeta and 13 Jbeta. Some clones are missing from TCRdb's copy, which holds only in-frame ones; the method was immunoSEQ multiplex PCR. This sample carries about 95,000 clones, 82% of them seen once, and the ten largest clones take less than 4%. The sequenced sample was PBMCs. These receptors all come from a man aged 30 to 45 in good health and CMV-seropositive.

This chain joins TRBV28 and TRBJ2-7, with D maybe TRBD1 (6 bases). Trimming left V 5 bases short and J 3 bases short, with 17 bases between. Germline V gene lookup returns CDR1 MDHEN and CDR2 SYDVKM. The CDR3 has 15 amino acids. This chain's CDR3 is CASSPYRAWDYEQYF. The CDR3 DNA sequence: TGTGCCAGCAGTCCGTACAGGGCGTGGGACTACGAGCAGTACTTC.

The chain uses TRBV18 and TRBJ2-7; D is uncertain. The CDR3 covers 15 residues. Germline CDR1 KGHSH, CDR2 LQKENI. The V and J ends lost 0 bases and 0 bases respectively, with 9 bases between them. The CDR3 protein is CASSPPAVSSYEQYF. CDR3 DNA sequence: TGTGCCAGCTCACCACCGGCGGTAAGCTCCTACGAGCAGTACTTC.

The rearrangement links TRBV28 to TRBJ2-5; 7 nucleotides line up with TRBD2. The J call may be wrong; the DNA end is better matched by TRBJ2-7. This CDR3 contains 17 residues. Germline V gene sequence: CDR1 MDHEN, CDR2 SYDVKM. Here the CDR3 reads CASSPTSARGSSYEQYF. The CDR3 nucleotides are TGTGCCAGCAGTCCCACTAGCGCGAGGGGATCTTCCTACGAGCAGTACTTC.

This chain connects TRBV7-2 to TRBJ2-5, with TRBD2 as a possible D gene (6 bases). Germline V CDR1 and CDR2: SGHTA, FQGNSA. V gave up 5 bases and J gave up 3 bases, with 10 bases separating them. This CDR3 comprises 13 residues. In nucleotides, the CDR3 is TGTGCCAGCAGCCTAGGGGAGGAAGAGACCCAGTACTTC. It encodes CASSLGEEETQYF.

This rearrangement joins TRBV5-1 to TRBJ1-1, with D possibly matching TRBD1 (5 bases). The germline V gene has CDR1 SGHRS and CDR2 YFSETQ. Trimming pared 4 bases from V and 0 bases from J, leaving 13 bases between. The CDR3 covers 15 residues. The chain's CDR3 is CASSPRTTVNTEAFF. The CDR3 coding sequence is TGCGCCAGCAGCCCAAGGACAACAGTGAACACTGAAGCTTTCTTT.

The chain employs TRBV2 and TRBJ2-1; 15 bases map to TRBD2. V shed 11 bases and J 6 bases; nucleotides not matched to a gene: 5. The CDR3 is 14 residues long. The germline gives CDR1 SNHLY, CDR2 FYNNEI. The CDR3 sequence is CAWTSGRASNEQFF. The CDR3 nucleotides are TGTGCCTGGACTAGCGGGAGGGCCTCCAATGAGCAGTTCTTC. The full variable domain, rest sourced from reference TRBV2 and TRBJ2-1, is EPEVTQTPSHQVTQMGQEVILRCVPISNHLYFYWYRQILGQKVEFLVSFYNNEISEKSEIFDDQFSVERPDGSNFTLKIRSTKLEDSAMYFCAWTSGRASNEQFFGPGTRLTVL.

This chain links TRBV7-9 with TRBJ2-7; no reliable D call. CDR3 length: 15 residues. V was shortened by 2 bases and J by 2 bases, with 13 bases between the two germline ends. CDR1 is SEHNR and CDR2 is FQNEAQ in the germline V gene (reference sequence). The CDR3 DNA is TGTGCCAGCAGCTTATCCCACAGTTCCGCCTACGAGCAGTACTTC. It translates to CASSLSHSSAYEQYF.

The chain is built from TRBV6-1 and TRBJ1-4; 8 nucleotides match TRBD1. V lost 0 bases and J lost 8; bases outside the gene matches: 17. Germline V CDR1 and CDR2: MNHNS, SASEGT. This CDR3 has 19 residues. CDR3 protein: CASSEALTVGGYRGEKLFF. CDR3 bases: TGTGCCAGCAGTGAAGCCTTAACGGTCGGGGGTTACAGGGGGGAAAAACTGTTTTTT.

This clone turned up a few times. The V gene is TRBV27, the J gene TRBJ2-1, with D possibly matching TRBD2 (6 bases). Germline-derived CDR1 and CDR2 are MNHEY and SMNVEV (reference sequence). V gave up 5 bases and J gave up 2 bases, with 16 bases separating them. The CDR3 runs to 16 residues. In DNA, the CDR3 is TGTGCCAGCAGTCGTCCGGGGGACGCAACCTACAATGAGCAGTTCTTC. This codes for CASSRPGDATYNEQFF.

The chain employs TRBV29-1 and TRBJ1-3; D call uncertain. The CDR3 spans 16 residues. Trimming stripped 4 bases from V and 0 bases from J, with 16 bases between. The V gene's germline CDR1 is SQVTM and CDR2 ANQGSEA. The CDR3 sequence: CSVGAPLTGSGNTIYF. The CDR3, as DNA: TGCAGCGTTGGAGCACCACTCACCGGCTCTGGAAACACCATATATTTT.

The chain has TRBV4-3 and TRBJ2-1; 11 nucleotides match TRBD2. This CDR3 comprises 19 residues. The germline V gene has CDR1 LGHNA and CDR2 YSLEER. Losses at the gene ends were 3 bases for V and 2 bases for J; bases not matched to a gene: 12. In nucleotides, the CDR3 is TGCGCCAGCAGCCAGGGTCTAGCGGGAGGCCCCAGCCCCTACAATGAGCAGTTCTTC. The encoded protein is CASSQGLAGGPSPYNEQFF.

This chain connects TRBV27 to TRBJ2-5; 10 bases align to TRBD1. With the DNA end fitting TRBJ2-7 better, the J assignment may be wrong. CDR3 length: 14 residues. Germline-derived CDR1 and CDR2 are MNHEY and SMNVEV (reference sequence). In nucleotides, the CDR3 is TGTGCCAGCAGTCGGGACAGGGGTAGGTACGAGCAGTACTTC. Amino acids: CASSRDRGRYEQYF.

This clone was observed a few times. The CDR3 bases are TGTGCCAGCAGCGTAGGGACTAACACTGAAGCTTTCTTT. It translates to CASSVGTNTEAFF. J is TRBJ1-1 and V is TRBV9; no clear D. Germline loops: CDR1 SGDLS, CDR2 YYNGEE. Trimming shortened V by 0 bases and J by 2 bases, and 5 bases separated the two germline ends. The CDR3 is 13 residues long. The entire variable domain, with the rest obtained from reference TRBV9 and TRBJ1-1, is as follows: DSGVTQTPKHLITATGQRVTLRCSPRSGDLSVYWYQQSLDQGLQFLIQYYNGEERAKGNILERFSAQQFPDLHSELNLSSLELGDSALYFCASSVGTNTEAFFGQGTRLTVV.

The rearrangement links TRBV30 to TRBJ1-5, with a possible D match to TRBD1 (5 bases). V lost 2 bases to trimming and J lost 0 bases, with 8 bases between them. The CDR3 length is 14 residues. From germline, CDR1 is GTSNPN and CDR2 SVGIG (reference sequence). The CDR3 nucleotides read TGTGCCTGGAGTCAGGGACTTAGCAATCAGCCCCAGCATTTT. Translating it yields CAWSQGLSNQPQHF.

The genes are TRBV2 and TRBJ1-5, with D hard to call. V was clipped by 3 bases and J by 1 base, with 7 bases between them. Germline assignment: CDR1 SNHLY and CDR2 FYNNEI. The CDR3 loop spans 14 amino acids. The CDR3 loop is CASSEGLSNQPQHF. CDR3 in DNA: TGTGCCAGCAGTGAGGGCTTAAGCAATCAGCCCCAGCATTTT.

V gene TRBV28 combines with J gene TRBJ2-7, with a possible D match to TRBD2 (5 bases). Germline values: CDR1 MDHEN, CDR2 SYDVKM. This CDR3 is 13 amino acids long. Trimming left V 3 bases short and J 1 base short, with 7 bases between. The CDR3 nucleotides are TGTGCCAGCAGTTTCGAGGGTTCCTACGAGCAGTACTTC. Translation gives CASSFEGSYEQYF.